The 3 T cell receptor beta chains given below trace back to one sample, sequenced in a study of T cells after yellow fever vaccination. TCRdb ran MiXCR on the 5' RACE reads and lists one entry per CDR3 protein. The data contain about 580,000 distinct CDR3 sequences, 17% of them singletons. The sample here was PBMCs, taken roughly 5 days after the first yellow fever vaccination. The receptors were sampled from a man younger than 35 who received the YFV17D yellow fever vaccine.

The CDR3 DNA sequence: TGTGCCAGCAGCTCCCGACGGGCTTTGAACACTGAAGCTTTCTTT. Translating it yields CASSSRRALNTEAFF. This sequence joins TRBV7-9 and TRBJ1-1; no clear D gene. Trimming pared 4 bases from V and 0 bases from J, leaving 12 bases between. Germline CDR1 reads SEHNR; CDR2 reads FQNEAQ (reference sequence). CDR3 length: 15 residues.

V is TRBV7-9 and J is TRBJ2-2; D is undetermined. The CDR3 is made up of 15 amino acids. Germline V gene data show CDR1 as SEHNR and CDR2 as FQNEAQ (reference sequence). V gave up 8 bases and J gave up 4 bases, with 17 bases separating them. Written as DNA, the CDR3 is TGTGCCAGCCTCCGCGAGTTGGGCGGCACCGGGGAGCTGTTTTTT. Translating it yields CASLRELGGTGELFF.

The rearrangement links TRBV4-2 to TRBJ2-1; 9 bases are shared with TRBD2. J lost 6 bases, V lost 0 bases, and 6 bases had no gene match. This CDR3 contains 16 residues. Germline V gene lookup returns CDR1 LGHNA and CDR2 YNFKEQ. CDR3 in amino acids: CASSQEAAGGPNEQFF. The CDR3 DNA follows: TGTGCCAGCAGCCAAGAGGCAGCGGGGGGTCCCAATGAGCAGTTCTTC.